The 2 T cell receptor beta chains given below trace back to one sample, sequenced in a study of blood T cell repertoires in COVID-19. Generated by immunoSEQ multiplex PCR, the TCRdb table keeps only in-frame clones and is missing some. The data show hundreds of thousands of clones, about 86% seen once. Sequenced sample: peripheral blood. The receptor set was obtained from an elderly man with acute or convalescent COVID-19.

This CDR3 is CASSFTSGRVDTQYF. In nucleotides, the CDR3 is TGTGCCAGCAGCTTTACTAGCGGGAGGGTAGATACGCAGTATTTT. J is TRBJ2-3 and V is TRBV7-3; 13 bases agree with TRBD2. J gave up 5 bases and V 3 bases, and 2 bases lay outside the gene matches. CDR3 length: 15 residues. The germline gives CDR1 SGHTA, CDR2 FQGTGA.

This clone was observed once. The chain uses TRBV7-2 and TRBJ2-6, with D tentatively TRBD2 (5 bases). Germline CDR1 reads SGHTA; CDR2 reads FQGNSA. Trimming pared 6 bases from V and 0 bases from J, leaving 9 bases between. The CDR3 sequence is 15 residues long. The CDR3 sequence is CASRGGPSGANVLTF. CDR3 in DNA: TGTGCCAGCAGAGGAGGCCCCTCTGGGGCCAACGTCCTGACTTTC.